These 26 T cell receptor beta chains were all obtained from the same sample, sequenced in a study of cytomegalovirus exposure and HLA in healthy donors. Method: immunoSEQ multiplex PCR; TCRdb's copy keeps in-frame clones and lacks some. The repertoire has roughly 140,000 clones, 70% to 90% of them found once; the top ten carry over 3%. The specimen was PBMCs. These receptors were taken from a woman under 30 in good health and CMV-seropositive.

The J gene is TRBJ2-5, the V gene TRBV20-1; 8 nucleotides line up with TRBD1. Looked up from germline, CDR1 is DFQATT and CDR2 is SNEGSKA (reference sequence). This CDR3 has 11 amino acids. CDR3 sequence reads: CSVDRAETQYF. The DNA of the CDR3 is TGCAGCGTGGACAGGGCGGAGACCCAGTACTTC.

CDR3 region: CASSLGTGTNTEAFF. The CDR3 coding sequence is TGTGCCAGCAGCTTAGGGACAGGGACCAACACTGAAGCTTTCTTT. The V and J genes are TRBV7-9 and TRBJ1-1; 8 bases agree with TRBD1. Germline-derived CDR1 and CDR2 are SEHNR and FQNEAQ (reference sequence). The CDR3 totals 15 residues. V was clipped by 1 base and J by 2 bases; unmatched bases: 3.

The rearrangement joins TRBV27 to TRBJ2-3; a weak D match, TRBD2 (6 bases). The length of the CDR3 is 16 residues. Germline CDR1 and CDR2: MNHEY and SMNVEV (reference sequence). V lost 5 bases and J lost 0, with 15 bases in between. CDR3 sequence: CASSTYLAESTDTQYF. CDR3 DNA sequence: TGTGCCAGCAGTACTTATTTAGCGGAGAGCACAGATACGCAGTATTTT.

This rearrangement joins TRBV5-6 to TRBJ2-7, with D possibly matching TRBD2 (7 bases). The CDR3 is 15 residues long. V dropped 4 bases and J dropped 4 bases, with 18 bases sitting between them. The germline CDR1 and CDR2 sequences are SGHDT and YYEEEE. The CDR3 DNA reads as TGTGCCAGCAGCCCACTAGGGGGGGCTCAATACGAGCAGTACTTC. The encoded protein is CASSPLGGAQYEQYF.

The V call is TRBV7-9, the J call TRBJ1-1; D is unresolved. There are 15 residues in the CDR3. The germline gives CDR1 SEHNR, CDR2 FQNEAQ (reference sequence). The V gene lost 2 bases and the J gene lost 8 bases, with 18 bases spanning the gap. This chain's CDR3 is CASSLLSTDAGEAFF. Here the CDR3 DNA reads TGTGCCAGCAGCTTACTTTCCACCGACGCGGGGGAAGCTTTCTTT.

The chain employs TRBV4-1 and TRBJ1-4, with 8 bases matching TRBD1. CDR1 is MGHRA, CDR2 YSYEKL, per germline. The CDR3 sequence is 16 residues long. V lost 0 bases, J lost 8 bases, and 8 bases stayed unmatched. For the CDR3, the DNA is TGCGCCAGCAGCCAAGATAGGATGACAGGGGCCGAAAAACTGTTTTTT. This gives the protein CASSQDRMTGAEKLFF.

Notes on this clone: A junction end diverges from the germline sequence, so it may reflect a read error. CDR3 DNA sequence: TGTGCCATCAGTGAGTCGGGACAGTCGTTCGCCTTC. This translates into CAISESGQSFAF. The rearrangement links TRBV10-3 to TRBJ1-2; 7 bases map to TRBD1. CDR1 is ENHRY and CDR2 is SYGVKD in the germline V gene. The CDR3 length is 12 residues.

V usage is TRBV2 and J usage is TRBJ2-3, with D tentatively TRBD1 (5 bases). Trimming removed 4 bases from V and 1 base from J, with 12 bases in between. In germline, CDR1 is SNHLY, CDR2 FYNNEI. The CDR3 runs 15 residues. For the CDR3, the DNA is TGTGCCAGCAGTGTCGGCAGGGAAGGCACAGATACGCAGTATTTT. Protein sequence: CASSVGREGTDTQYF. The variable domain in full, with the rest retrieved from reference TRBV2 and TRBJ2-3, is EPEVTQTPSHQVTQMGQEVILRCVPISNHLYFYWYRQILGQKVEFLVSFYNNEISEKSEIFDDQFSVERPDGSNFTLKIRSTKLEDSAMYFCASSVGREGTDTQYFGPGTRLTVL.

The DNA of the CDR3 is TGTGCCAGCAGTTTAAGGTCGTTAGGGGGTGAAAAACTGTTTTTT. This translates into CASSLRSLGGEKLFF. V gene TRBV28 combines with J gene TRBJ1-4; TRBD1 is a possible D gene (6 bases). V lost 2 bases to trimming and J lost 7 bases, with 14 bases between them. The germline gives CDR1 MDHEN, CDR2 SYDVKM. The CDR3 consists of 15 residues.

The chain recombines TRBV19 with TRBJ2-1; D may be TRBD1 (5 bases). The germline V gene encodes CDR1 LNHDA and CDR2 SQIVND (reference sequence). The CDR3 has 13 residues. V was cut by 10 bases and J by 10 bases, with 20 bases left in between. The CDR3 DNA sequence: TGTGCCACTCATCTCAGGGATAGGGCGGAGCAGTTCTTC. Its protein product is CATHLRDRAEQFF.

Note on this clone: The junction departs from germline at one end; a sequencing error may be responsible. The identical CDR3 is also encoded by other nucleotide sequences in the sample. The CDR3 spells CAWSVQGWTGELFF. The CDR3 nucleotides are TGTGCCTGGAGTGTACAGGGGTGGACCGGGGAGCTGTTTTTC. This sequence joins TRBV30 and TRBJ2-2; 7 bases match TRBD1. CDR1 is GTSNPN and CDR2 is SVGIG in the germline V gene (reference sequence). This CDR3 comprises 14 residues.

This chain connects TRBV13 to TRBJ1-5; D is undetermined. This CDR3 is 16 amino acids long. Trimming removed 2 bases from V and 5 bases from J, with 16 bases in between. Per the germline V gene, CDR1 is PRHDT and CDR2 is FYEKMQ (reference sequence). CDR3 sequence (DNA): TGTGCCAGCAGCTTAAAGGTTTGTACGGGTTATCAGCCCCAGCATTTT. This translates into CASSLKVCTGYQPQHF.

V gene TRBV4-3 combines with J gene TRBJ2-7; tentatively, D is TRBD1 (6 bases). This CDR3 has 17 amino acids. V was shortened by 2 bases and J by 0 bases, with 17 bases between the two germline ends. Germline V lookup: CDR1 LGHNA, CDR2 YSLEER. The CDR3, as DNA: TGCGCCAGCAGCCAACGTGCGGAACAGGGTAGCTCCTACGAGCAGTACTTC. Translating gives CASSQRAEQGSSYEQYF.

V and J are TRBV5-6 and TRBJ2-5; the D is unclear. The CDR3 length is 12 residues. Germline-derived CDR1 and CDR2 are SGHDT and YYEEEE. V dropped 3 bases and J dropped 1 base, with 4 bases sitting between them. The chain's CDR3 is CASSSRQETQYF. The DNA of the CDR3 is TGTGCCAGCAGCTCGCGCCAAGAGACCCAGTACTTC.

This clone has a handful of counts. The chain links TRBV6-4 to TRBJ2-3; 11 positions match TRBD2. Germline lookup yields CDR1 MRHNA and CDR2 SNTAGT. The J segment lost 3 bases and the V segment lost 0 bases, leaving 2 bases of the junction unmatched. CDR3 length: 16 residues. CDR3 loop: CASSDSTSGDTDTQYF. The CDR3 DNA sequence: TGTGCCAGCAGTGACTCGACTAGCGGGGATACAGATACGCAGTATTTT.

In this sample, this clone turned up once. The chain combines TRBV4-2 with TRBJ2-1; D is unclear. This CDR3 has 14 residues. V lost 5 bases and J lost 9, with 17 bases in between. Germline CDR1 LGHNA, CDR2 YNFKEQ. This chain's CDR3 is CASSETGQYSEQFF. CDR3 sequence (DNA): TGTGCCAGCAGCGAAACTGGGCAATATTCTGAGCAGTTCTTC.

The CDR3 spells CASSGLFSYEQYF. The CDR3 DNA reads TGTGCCAGCAGCGGTCTCTTCTCCTACGAGCAGTACTTC. This chain links TRBV9 with TRBJ2-7; D gene unclear. CDR1 and CDR2 from the germline V gene are SGDLS and YYNGEE. The CDR3 runs to 13 residues. The V end was cut by 3 bases, the J end by 0 bases, with 7 bases between.

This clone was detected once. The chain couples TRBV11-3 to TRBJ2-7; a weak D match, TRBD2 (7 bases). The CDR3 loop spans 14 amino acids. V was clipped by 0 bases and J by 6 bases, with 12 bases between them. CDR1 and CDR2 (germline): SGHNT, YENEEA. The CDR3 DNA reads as TGTGCCAGCAGCTTAGATCTGAGGGGGGGCGAGCAGTACTTC. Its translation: CASSLDLRGGEQYF.

The CDR3 coding sequence is TGTGCCAGCAGGACGGGACAAGTGAACACCGGGGAGCTGTTTTTT. Its translation is CASRTGQVNTGELFF. The chain joins TRBV5-8 to TRBJ2-2; tentatively, D is TRBD1 (6 bases). Germline CDR1 is SGHTS and CDR2 is YDEGEE. This CDR3 region has 15 residues. Trimming pared 5 bases from V and 1 base from J, leaving 12 bases between.

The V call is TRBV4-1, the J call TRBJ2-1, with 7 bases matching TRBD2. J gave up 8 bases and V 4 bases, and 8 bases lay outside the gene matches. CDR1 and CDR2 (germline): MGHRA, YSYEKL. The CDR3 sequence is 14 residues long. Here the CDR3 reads CASSLGLWLDEQFF. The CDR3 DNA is TGCGCCAGCAGCCTGGGACTATGGTTGGATGAGCAGTTCTTC.

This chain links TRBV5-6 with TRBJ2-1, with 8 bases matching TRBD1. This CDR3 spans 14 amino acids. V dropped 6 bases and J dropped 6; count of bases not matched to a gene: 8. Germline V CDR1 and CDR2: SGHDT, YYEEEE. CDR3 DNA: TGTGCCAGCACCCGACAGGGGATGGTCAATGAGCAGTTCTTC. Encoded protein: CASTRQGMVNEQFF.

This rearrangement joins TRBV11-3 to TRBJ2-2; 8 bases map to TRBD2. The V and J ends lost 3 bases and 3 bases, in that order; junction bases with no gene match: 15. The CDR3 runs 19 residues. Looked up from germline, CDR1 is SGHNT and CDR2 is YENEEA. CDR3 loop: CASSFWQGLEREYTGELFF. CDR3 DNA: TGTGCCAGCAGCTTTTGGCAGGGACTAGAGCGGGAGTACACCGGGGAGCTGTTTTTT. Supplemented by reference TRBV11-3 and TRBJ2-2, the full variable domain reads EAGVVQSPRYKIIEKKQPVAFWCNPISGHNTLYWYLQNLGQGPELLIRYENEEAVDDSQLPKDRFSAERLKGVDSTLKIQPAELGDSAVYLCASSFWQGLEREYTGELFFGEGSRLTVL.

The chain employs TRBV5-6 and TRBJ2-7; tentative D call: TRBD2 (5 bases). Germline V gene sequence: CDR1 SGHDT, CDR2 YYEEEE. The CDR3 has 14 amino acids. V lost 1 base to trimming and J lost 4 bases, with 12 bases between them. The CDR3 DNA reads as TGTGCCAGCAGCTTGTACGGGGAGAGGTACGAGCAGTACTTC. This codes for CASSLYGERYEQYF.

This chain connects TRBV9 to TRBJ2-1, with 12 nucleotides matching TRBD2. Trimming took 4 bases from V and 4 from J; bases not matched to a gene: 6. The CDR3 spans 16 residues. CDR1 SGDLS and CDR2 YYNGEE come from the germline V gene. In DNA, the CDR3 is TGTGCCAGCAGCTCCGGGACTAGCGGGTTATACAATGAGCAGTTCTTC. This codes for CASSSGTSGLYNEQFF.

CDR3 sequence reads: CARSRIDEQFF. The CDR3 bases are TGTGCCAGAAGTAGAATCGATGAGCAGTTCTTC. The V and J genes are TRBV5-3 and TRBJ2-1; D unresolved. TRBV5-3 is given ORF status, its function remaining uncertain. Trimming shortened V by 5 bases and J by 8 bases, and 8 bases separated the two germline ends. This CDR3 is built from 11 residues.

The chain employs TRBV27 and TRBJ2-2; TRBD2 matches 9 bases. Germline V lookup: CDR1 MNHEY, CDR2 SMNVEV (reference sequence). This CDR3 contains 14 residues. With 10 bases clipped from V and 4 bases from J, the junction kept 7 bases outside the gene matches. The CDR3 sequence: CATRGLAGTGELFF. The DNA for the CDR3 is TGTGCCACCAGGGGACTAGCAGGCACCGGGGAGCTGTTTTTT.